This TCR beta chain was obtained from a study of blood T cell repertoires in COVID-19. CDR3 length: 12 residues. Germline-derived CDR1 and CDR2 are SQVTM and ANQGSEA. Germline trimming cut 4 bases from V and 7 bases from J; bases unmatched to any gene: 4. The data were produced by immunoSEQ multiplex PCR, yet TCRdb's version contains in-frame clones alone and is incomplete. The table has fewer than 300,000 clones, just under 90% seen once. The chain couples TRBV29-1 to TRBJ1-2; 9 nucleotides align to TRBD1. The TCR originated in a woman between 45 and 65 years old with COVID-19, enrolled during active disease. Sequencing was done on a sample of peripheral blood. The CDR3 loop reads CSVGTGARGYTF. The CDR3 DNA is TGCAGCGTTGGGACAGGGGCTCGTGGCTACACCTTC.